The 8 T cell receptor beta chains presented below share a single source sample, sequenced in a study of regulatory T cells in long-lasting Graves disease. CDR3 regions were amplified by Arm-PCR using iRepertoire HTBI primers to build TCR beta libraries. MiXCR, applied by TCRdb to the multiplex PCR reads, yields one record per CDR3 protein. The table includes approximately 400,000 distinct CDR3 sequences, 15% detected once. Time point given: newly diagnosed GD, antithyroid drugs for less than 3 months. Researchers made the TCR library from RNA that was extracted from PBMCs. The same data also went into a second study, on T cells in Graves' hyperthyroidism and ophthalmopathy.

The material sequenced was peripheral blood mononuclear cells (PBMCs), taken at new diagnosis, from a patient treated with antithyroid drugs. All receptors come from a woman aged 25 to 39 with Graves disease.

Many counts were recorded for this clonotype. The chain is built from TRBV6-1 and TRBJ2-1; TRBD2 matches 8 bases. The germline V gene has CDR1 MNHNS and CDR2 SASEGT. After removal of 4 bases from V and 0 bases from J, the junction contained 8 bases not matched to a gene. The CDR3 runs to 17 residues. Here the CDR3 DNA reads TGTGCCAGCAGTGTCGCTAGCGGGCGAAGCTCCTACAATGAGCAGTTCTTC. This encodes CASSVASGRSSYNEQFF.

This clonotype was seen a handful of times. The V and J genes are TRBV12-3 or TRBV12-4 and TRBJ1-2; unclear D gene. The V end was cut by 3 bases, the J end by 6 bases, with 8 bases between. This CDR3 is 12 amino acids long. The CDR3 spells CASSLGTDGYTF. For the CDR3, the DNA is TGTGCCAGCAGTTTGGGTACGGATGGCTACACCTTC.

This clonotype was counted ten times or more. The chain is built from TRBV30 and TRBJ2-1, with D perhaps matching TRBD2 (5 bases). Germline assignment: CDR1 GTSNPN and CDR2 SVGIG (reference sequence). The V and J ends lost 2 bases and 3 bases respectively, with 8 bases between them. This CDR3 has 13 amino acids. The CDR3, as DNA: TGTGCCTGGAGTAACGGAGGCTACAATGAGCAGTTCTTC. It specifies CAWSNGGYNEQFF.

This clonotype has at least ten counts. The chain joins TRBV27 to TRBJ2-3; D is uncertain. Germline V gene lookup returns CDR1 MNHEY and CDR2 SMNVEV (reference sequence). CDR3 length: 16 amino acids. V lost 7 bases to trimming and J lost 7 bases, with 24 bases between them. The CDR3 here is CASTTRWGDGGHTQYF. In nucleotides, the CDR3 is TGTGCCAGCACCACCCGCTGGGGTGACGGCGGACATACGCAGTATTTT.

J is TRBJ2-3 and V is TRBV7-2; tentative D call: TRBD2 (9 bases). Germline values: CDR1 SGHTA, CDR2 FQGNSA. The CDR3 sequence is 17 residues long. Trimming pared 5 bases from V and 2 bases from J, leaving 20 bases between. The CDR3 loop reads CASSHRGTSRDTDTQYF. The CDR3 region has the DNA TGTGCCAGCAGCCACAGGGGGACTAGCCGAGACACAGATACGCAGTATTTT.

This clonotype appeared many times. The V gene is TRBV28, the J gene TRBJ2-7; unclear D gene. V shed 6 bases and J shed 4 bases, with 16 bases lying between them. Looked up from germline, CDR1 is MDHEN and CDR2 is SYDVKM. The CDR3 is 14 amino acids. The CDR3 region is CASRTAKVLYEQYF. CDR3 DNA: TGTGCCAGCAGGACCGCGAAAGTCTTATACGAGCAGTACTTC.

This clonotype was detected ten times or more. V usage is TRBV11-3 and J usage is TRBJ2-3; TRBD1 might be the D (5 bases). V was clipped by 1 base and J by 9 bases, with 11 bases between them. This CDR3 is built from 13 residues. The germline CDR1 and CDR2 sequences are SGHNT and YENEEA. The CDR3 bases are TGTGCCAGCAGCTTAGTTGCAGGGCGAACGCAGTATTTT. Translating it yields CASSLVAGRTQYF.

This clonotype was detected a few times. The chain has TRBV12-3 or TRBV12-4 and TRBJ1-1; TRBD1 is a possible D gene (6 bases). Trimming cost V 1 base and J 4 bases, with 10 bases left between them. The CDR3 has 14 residues. DNA for the CDR3: TGTGCCAGCAGTTTAGTACAGGGCGGCACTGAAGCTTTCTTT. This encodes CASSLVQGGTEAFF.